This passage covers 27 T cell receptor beta chains from one sample sequenced in a study of blood T cell repertoires in COVID-19. Only in-frame clones appear in the TCRdb table, and some are missing; sequencing was by immunoSEQ multiplex PCR. The table shows 200,000 or so clones, with 89% occurring only once. Input material: PBMCs or T cells enriched from blood (not recorded which). The receptors were gathered from a woman between 40 and 50 years old with acute COVID-19.

The chain recombines TRBV7-2 with TRBJ2-5, with TRBD1 as a possible D gene (5 bases). Trimming took 2 bases from V and 0 from J, leaving 7 bases between them. The CDR3 totals 14 residues. In germline, CDR1 is SGHTA, CDR2 FQGNSA. The CDR3 sequence is CASSLRQNQETQYF. The DNA for the CDR3 is TGTGCCAGCAGCTTACGACAGAACCAAGAGACCCAGTACTTC. Supplemented by reference TRBV7-2 and TRBJ2-5, the full variable domain reads GAGVSQSPSNKVTEKGKDVELRCDPISGHTALYWYRQSLGQGLEFLIYFQGNSAPDKSGLPSDRFSAERTGGSVSTLTIQRTQQEDSAVYLCASSLRQNQETQYFGPGTRLLVL.

This chain uses TRBV28 with TRBJ2-4; 7 bases map to TRBD2. After removal of 3 bases from V and 8 bases from J, the junction contained 4 bases not matched to a gene. The germline gives CDR1 MDHEN, CDR2 SYDVKM. The CDR3 runs to 13 residues. In DNA form, the CDR3 reads TGTGCCAGCAGTTTGCAGGGAGGGGACATTCAGTACTTC. Its translation is CASSLQGGDIQYF.

The chain links TRBV11-2 to TRBJ2-1; D is perhaps TRBD2 (6 bases). Per germline, CDR1 SGHAT and CDR2 FQNNGV. The CDR3 is 15 amino acids. The V end was cut by 3 bases, the J end by 9 bases, with 18 bases between. The CDR3 region has the DNA TGTGCCAGCAGCTTTAGGCGGGAATCTGGCGGTGAGCAGTTCTTC. Its translation is CASSFRRESGGEQFF.

This clone appeared a single time. This chain joins TRBV6-5 and TRBJ2-7, with TRBD1 matching 8 bases. With 5 bases clipped from V and 0 bases from J, the junction kept 6 bases outside the gene matches. CDR3 length equals 15 residues. Germline V lookup: CDR1 MNHEY, CDR2 SVGAGI. In nucleotides, the CDR3 is TGTGCCAGCAGTCTAACGACAGGGGACTCCTACGAGCAGTACTTC. It yields the protein CASSLTTGDSYEQYF.

This clone was detected only a few times. This chain connects TRBV2 to TRBJ2-7; 11 bases fit TRBD1. In germline, CDR1 is SNHLY, CDR2 FYNNEI. V lost 5 bases and J lost 5; bases outside the gene matches: 11. The CDR3 is 16 amino acids. The CDR3 DNA reads as TGTGCCAGCAGTAGAAGGGACAGGGGGTTTTTCCACGAGCAGTACTTC. This gives the protein CASSRRDRGFFHEQYF. Variable domain in full (rest from reference TRBV2 and TRBJ2-7): EPEVTQTPSHQVTQMGQEVILRCVPISNHLYFYWYRQILGQKVEFLVSFYNNEISEKSEIFDDQFSVERPDGSNFTLKIRSTKLEDSAMYFCASSRRDRGFFHEQYFGPGTRLTVT.

The genes are TRBV30 and TRBJ2-2; 7 bases map to TRBD1. The CDR3 runs 13 residues. Trimming cost V 8 bases and J 6 bases; bases outside gene matches: 9. Germline CDR1 reads GTSNPN; CDR2 reads SVGIG (reference sequence). CDR3 region: CAGRTGPAGELFF. The CDR3 nucleotides read TGTGCCGGTAGGACAGGACCTGCCGGGGAGCTGTTTTTT.

The chain is built from TRBV11-2 and TRBJ2-5; D possibly corresponds to TRBD2 (6 bases). Trimming took off 5 bases at V and 3 bases at J, with 16 bases between the two ends. The CDR3 length is 15 residues. From germline, CDR1 is SGHAT and CDR2 FQNNGV. Here the CDR3 reads CASSPLALREETQYF. In DNA form, the CDR3 reads TGTGCCAGCAGCCCTCTAGCGCTCAGGGAAGAGACCCAGTACTTC.

This clone was seen once. The chain is built from TRBV18 and TRBJ1-5, with 7 nucleotides matching TRBD1. The CDR3 covers 15 residues. V trimming: 6 bases; J trimming: 0 bases; junction bases outside the gene matches: 5. Germline lookup yields CDR1 KGHSH and CDR2 LQKENI. Written as DNA, the CDR3 is TGTGCCAGCTCCCCGCAGGGGGGTAGCAATCAGCCCCAGCATTTT. Translation: CASSPQGGSNQPQHF. Together with reference TRBV18 and TRBJ1-5, the CDR3 gives the full variable domain: NAGVMQNPRHLVRRRGQEARLRCSPMKGHSHVYWYRQLPEEGLKFMVYLQKENIIDESGMPKERFSAEFPKEGPSILRIQQVVRGDSAAYFCASSPQGGSNQPQHFGDGTRLSIL.

V is TRBV5-1 and J is TRBJ1-2, with D possibly TRBD1 on 6 matching bases. The germline V gene has CDR1 SGHRS and CDR2 YFSETQ. The CDR3 sequence is 16 residues long. Deletions cut 0 bases from V and 7 bases from J, with 19 bases between. CDR3 loop: CASSLALGRGAGGYTF. The CDR3 bases are TGCGCCAGCAGCTTGGCCCTGGGACGGGGGGCAGGTGGCTACACCTTC.

This chain connects TRBV7-9 to TRBJ1-4; 10 positions agree with TRBD1. J lost 5 bases, V lost 7 bases, and 13 bases had no gene match. The germline V gene encodes CDR1 SEHNR and CDR2 FQNEAQ (reference sequence). This CDR3 region has 17 residues. The DNA for the CDR3 is TGTGCCAGCACCAAATTTGGGACAGGGGATGGCAATGAAAAACTGTTTTTT. Protein sequence: CASTKFGTGDGNEKLFF.

The chain links TRBV6-1 to TRBJ2-5; D ambiguous. CDR3 length: 15 residues. V dropped 0 bases and J dropped 4 bases, with 12 bases sitting between them. CDR1 is MNHNS and CDR2 is SASEGT in the germline V gene. CDR3 DNA sequence: TGTGCCAGCAGTGAAGCCACCTATGAGGTAGAGACCCAGTACTTC. It encodes CASSEATYEVETQYF.

V and J are TRBV15 and TRBJ2-1; 7 positions agree with TRBD1. J was trimmed by 2 bases and V by 3 bases; bases with no gene match: 4. This CDR3 region has 15 residues. CDR1 and CDR2 from the germline V gene are LNHNV and YYDKDF (reference sequence). The CDR3 DNA reads as TGTGCCACCAGCAGCGACAGGGTCACCTACAATGAGCAGTTCTTC. This translates into CATSSDRVTYNEQFF.

The gene calls are TRBV5-1 and TRBJ1-3; D unclear. From germline, CDR1 is SGHRS and CDR2 YFSETQ. This CDR3 is 15 amino acids long. Trimming cost V 2 bases and J 0 bases, with 9 bases left between them. This CDR3 is CASSFGGNSGNTIYF. CDR3 coding DNA: TGCGCCAGCAGCTTTGGAGGCAACTCTGGAAACACCATATATTTT.

This sequence joins TRBV15 and TRBJ2-6; D remains unclear. The germline gives CDR1 LNHNV, CDR2 YYDKDF (reference sequence). This CDR3 has 16 residues. The V gene lost 1 base and the J gene lost 0 bases, with 7 bases spanning the gap. CDR3 sequence (DNA): TGTGCCACCAGCAGAGGTCAGTCCTCTGGGGCCAACGTCCTGACTTTC. It specifies CATSRGQSSGANVLTF.

The chain has TRBV21-1 and TRBJ2-7; TRBD2, the table's D call, was not compared with the DNA. TRBV21-1 is a known pseudogene. The CDR3 covers 16 residues. The CDR3 loop reads CASSKFQREGLREQYF. In nucleotides, the CDR3 is TGTGCCAGCAGCAAATTCCAGCGGGAGGGCCTCCGTGAGCAGTACTTC.

This chain connects TRBV30 to TRBJ1-1; weak D call: TRBD1 (5 bases). The CDR3 spans 15 residues. CDR1 is GTSNPN, CDR2 SVGIG, per germline (reference sequence). Between the trimmed V and J ends, which lost 1 base and 0 bases, there was a span of 12 bases. CDR3 sequence (DNA): TGTGCCTGGAGTGAGTCGGGACTGTTGAACACTGAAGCTTTCTTT. Translation gives CAWSESGLLNTEAFF.

The chain joins TRBV7-9 to TRBJ1-4; 7 bases match TRBD1. The CDR3 runs 16 residues. V lost 2 bases to trimming and J lost 4 bases; unmatched junction nucleotides: 7. CDR1 is SEHNR and CDR2 is FQNEAQ in the germline V gene (reference sequence). In DNA form, the CDR3 reads TGTGCCAGCAGCTTAAAGGGGGCGCAGGGTAATGAAAAACTGTTTTTT. Protein product: CASSLKGAQGNEKLFF.

The chain uses TRBV11-2 and TRBJ1-3; D uncertain. Germline V gene data show CDR1 as SGHAT and CDR2 as FQNNGV. V gave up 4 bases and J gave up 0 bases, with 16 bases separating them. The CDR3 totals 17 residues. This CDR3 is CASSSNSLRLSGNTIYF. The CDR3 nucleotides are TGTGCCAGCAGCTCCAATTCCTTGAGGCTCTCTGGAAACACCATATATTTT. Filled out from reference TRBV11-2 and TRBJ1-3, the complete variable domain reads EAGVAQSPRYKIIEKRQSVAFWCNPISGHATLYWYQQILGQGPKLLIQFQNNGVVDDSQLPKDRFSAERLKGVDSTLKIQPAKLEDSAVYLCASSSNSLRLSGNTIYFGEGSWLTVV.

This sequence joins TRBV12-5 and TRBJ1-5, with D possibly TRBD1 on 5 matching bases. The CDR3 is 14 amino acids. The germline V and J ends were trimmed by 5 bases and 4 bases, with 12 bases remaining between them. Germline V CDR1 and CDR2: LGHNT, FRNRAP. CDR3 residues: CASGLDTSNQPQHF. CDR3 DNA: TGTGCTAGTGGTCTGGACACCTCGAATCAGCCCCAGCATTTT.

The rearrangement uses TRBV18 and TRBJ1-6; D uncertain. The CDR3 covers 14 residues. V shed 4 bases and J shed 7 bases, with 11 bases lying between them. The germline V gene encodes CDR1 KGHSH and CDR2 LQKENI. The CDR3 DNA sequence: TGTGCCAGCTCACTAATTGACACCAATTCACCCCTCCACTTT. It translates to CASSLIDTNSPLHF.

The chain joins TRBV27 to TRBJ2-7; D gene uncertain. The ends were cut back, 0 bases at V and 3 bases at J, with 9 bases in the middle. The CDR3 spans 14 residues. Germline assignment: CDR1 MNHEY and CDR2 SMNVEV (reference sequence). CDR3 amino acids: CASSLSQTYYEQYF. CDR3 sequence (DNA): TGTGCCAGCAGTTTATCTCAGACTTACTACGAGCAGTACTTC.

In DNA form, the CDR3 reads TGTGCCAGCAGTCAGAAACAAGAGACCCAGTACTTC. Translation: CASSQKQETQYF. V gene TRBV6-5 combines with J gene TRBJ2-5; D gene uncertain. Looked up from germline, CDR1 is MNHEY and CDR2 is SVGAGI. The ends were cut back, 5 bases at V and 2 bases at J, with 6 bases in the middle. The CDR3 is 12 amino acids.

The chain is built from TRBV2 and TRBJ2-3; 10 positions match TRBD1. Per germline, CDR1 SNHLY and CDR2 FYNNEI. V trimming: 2 bases; J trimming: 3 bases; junction bases outside the gene matches: 5. The CDR3 is 16 amino acids. The CDR3: CASSEPGQGPTDTQYF. CDR3 sequence (DNA): TGTGCCAGCAGTGAACCGGGACAGGGGCCGACAGATACGCAGTATTTT.

The chain couples TRBV30 to TRBJ2-7; D possibly corresponds to TRBD2 (6 bases). V was pared by 1 base and J by 2 bases, with 9 bases between. Germline lookup yields CDR1 GTSNPN and CDR2 SVGIG (reference sequence). The CDR3 spans 13 residues. The CDR3 loop is CAWSGDWPYEQYF. The DNA of the CDR3 is TGTGCCTGGAGTGGGGACTGGCCCTACGAGCAGTACTTC.

The rearrangement uses TRBV13 and TRBJ2-7; 7 bases are a match to TRBD1. This CDR3 spans 13 amino acids. Trimming removed 10 bases from V and 4 bases from J; junction bases left unmatched: 10. CDR1 is PRHDT and CDR2 is FYEKMQ in the germline V gene (reference sequence). CDR3 DNA sequence: TGTGCCAACGGACGACAGGGAGCGTACGAGCAGTACTTC. Translating gives CANGRQGAYEQYF.

This clone has a single count. V and J are TRBV6-1 and TRBJ2-7; D perhaps matches TRBD1 (5 bases). The V and J ends lost 0 bases and 3 bases respectively, with 12 bases between them. This CDR3 has 15 amino acids. Germline V gene data show CDR1 as MNHNS and CDR2 as SASEGT. CDR3 sequence: CASSEAHRKHYEQYF. CDR3 coding DNA: TGTGCCAGCAGTGAAGCGCACAGGAAACACTACGAGCAGTACTTC.

This chain connects TRBV2 to TRBJ1-6, with a weak D call TRBD1 (6 bases). The CDR3 spans 15 residues. The germline V and J ends were trimmed by 6 bases and 7 bases, with 16 bases remaining between them. The germline CDR1 and CDR2 sequences are SNHLY and FYNNEI. The CDR3, as DNA: TGTGCCAGCAGGGATATGAACAGGGCCAATTCACCCCTCCACTTT. This gives the protein CASRDMNRANSPLHF. The whole variable domain, filled in from reference TRBV2 and TRBJ1-6, reads EPEVTQTPSHQVTQMGQEVILRCVPISNHLYFYWYRQILGQKVEFLVSFYNNEISEKSEIFDDQFSVERPDGSNFTLKIRSTKLEDSAMYFCASRDMNRANSPLHFGNGTRLTVT.